Listed below are T cell receptor beta chains from one sample, sequenced in a study of post-analysis software for immune sequencing data. Using its own MiXCR run on the PCR reads, TCRdb lists one record per CDR3 protein. The top ten clones hold under 0.7% of a sample with roughly 730,000 distinct CDR3 sequences, roughly 27% of them seen once. The sample taken for sequencing was blood. The receptor source for this set is a girl aged 5 to 17 with multiple sclerosis. Each CDR3 is given with its conserved first and last residue. The D gene is left open where the match is weak. Rows give clone size only sometimes, using once, few, many, or a class for an expanded clone.

NA	few	TRBV6-1	TRBJ2-1	CASSELLGPGEQFF	TGTGCCAGCAGTGAACTGCTAGGTCCGGGTGAGCAGTTCTTC
NA	NA	TRBV2	TRBJ1-2	CASSPGVVYGYTF	TGTGCCAGCAGCCCGGGGGTAGTCTATGGCTACACCTTC
NA	few	TRBV20-1	TRBJ1-2	CSANDYGYTF	TGCAGTGCTAACGACTATGGCTACACCTTC
NA	NA	TRBV15	TRBJ1-5	CATSGPRGSQPQHF	TGTGCCACCAGCGGACCCCGGGGTAGCCAGCCCCAGCATTTT
NA	NA	TRBV7-9	TRBJ2-7	CASSSPERTYEQYF	TGTGCCAGCAGCTCTCCCGAAAGGACCTACGAGCAGTACTTC
NA	few	TRBV10-3	TRBJ1-6	CAISAAIPNSPLHF	TGTGCCATCAGTGCCGCCATACCGAATTCACCCCTCCACTTT
NA	few	TRBV2	TRBJ2-5	CASSDQGTETQYF	TGTGCCAGCAGCGATCAGGGAACAGAGACCCAGTACTTC
NA	NA	TRBV20-1	TRBJ1-4	CSASDVQGEKLFF	TGCAGTGCTTCGGACGTACAGGGTGAAAAACTGTTTTTT
TRBD2	NA	TRBV4-3	TRBJ2-1	CASSLRLARRDEQFF	TGCGCCAGCAGCCTTCGACTAGCGCGGAGGGATGAGCAGTTCTTC
TRBD1	NA	TRBV20-1	TRBJ1-5	CSAGRTGGQPQHF	TGCAGTGCTGGACGGACAGGGGGCCAGCCCCAGCATTTT
NA	NA	TRBV6-5	TRBJ2-5	CASSYCHWAPPQETQYF	TGTGCCAGCAGTTACTGTCATTGGGCCCCACCGCAAGAGACCCAGTACTTC
TRBD1	few	TRBV20-1	TRBJ1-1	CSARTNRGRRTEAFF	TGCAGTGCTCGGACGAACAGGGGGCGCCGTACTGAAGCTTTCTTT